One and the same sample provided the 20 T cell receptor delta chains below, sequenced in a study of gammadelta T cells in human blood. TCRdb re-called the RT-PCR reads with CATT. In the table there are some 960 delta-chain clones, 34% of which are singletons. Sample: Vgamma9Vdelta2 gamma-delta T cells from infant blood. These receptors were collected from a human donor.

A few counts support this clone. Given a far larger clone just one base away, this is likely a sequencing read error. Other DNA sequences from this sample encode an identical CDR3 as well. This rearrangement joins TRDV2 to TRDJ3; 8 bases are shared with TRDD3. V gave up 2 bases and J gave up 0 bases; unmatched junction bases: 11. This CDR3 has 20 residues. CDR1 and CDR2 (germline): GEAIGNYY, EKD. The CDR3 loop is CACDKVLGGKSSWDTRQMFF. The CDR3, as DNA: TGTGCCTGTGACAAAGTACTGGGGGGTAAAAGCTCCTGGGACACCCGACAGATGTTTTTC.

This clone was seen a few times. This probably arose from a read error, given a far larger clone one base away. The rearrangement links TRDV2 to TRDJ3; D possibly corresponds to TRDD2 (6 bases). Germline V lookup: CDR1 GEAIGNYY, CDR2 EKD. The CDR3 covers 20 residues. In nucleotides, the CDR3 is TGTGCCTGTGACACATTCCTAGCTGGTAGCCTCTCCTGGGACACCCGACAGATGATTTTC. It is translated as CACDTFLAGSLSWDTRQMIF.

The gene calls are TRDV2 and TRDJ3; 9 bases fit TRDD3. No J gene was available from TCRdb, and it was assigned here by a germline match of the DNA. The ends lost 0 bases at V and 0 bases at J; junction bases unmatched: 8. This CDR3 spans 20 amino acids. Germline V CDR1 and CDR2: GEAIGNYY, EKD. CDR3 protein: CACDTVLGDPSSWDTRQMFF. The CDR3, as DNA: TGTGCCTGTGACACCGTACTGGGGGACCCGAGCTCCTGGGACACCCGACAGATGTTTTTC.

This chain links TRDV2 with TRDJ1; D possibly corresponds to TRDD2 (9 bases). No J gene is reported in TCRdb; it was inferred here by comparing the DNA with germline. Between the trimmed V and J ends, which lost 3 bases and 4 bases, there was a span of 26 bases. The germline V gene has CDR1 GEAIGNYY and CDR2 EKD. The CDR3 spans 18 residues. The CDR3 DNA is TGTGCCTGTGACGGCCTTCCTACGTCTGGGGATACAGTCGATAAACTCATCTTT. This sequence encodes CACDGLPTSGDTVDKLIF.

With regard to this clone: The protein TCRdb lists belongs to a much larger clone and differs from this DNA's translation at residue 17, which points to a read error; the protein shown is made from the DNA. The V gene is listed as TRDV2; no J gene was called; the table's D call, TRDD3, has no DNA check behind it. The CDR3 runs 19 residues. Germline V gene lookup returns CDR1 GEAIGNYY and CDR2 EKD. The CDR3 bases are TGTGCCTGTGACACCCTTACGACTCGGGGGATAGATGGGGCCGATAAACGCATCTTT. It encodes CACDTLTTRGIDGADKRIF.

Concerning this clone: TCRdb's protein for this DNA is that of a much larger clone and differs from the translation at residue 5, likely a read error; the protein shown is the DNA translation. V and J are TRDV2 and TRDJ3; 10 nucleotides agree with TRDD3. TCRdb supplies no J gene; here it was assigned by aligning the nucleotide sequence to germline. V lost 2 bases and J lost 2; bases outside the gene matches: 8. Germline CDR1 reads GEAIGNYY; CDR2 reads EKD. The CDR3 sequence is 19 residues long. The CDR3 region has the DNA TGTGCCTGTGACATACTGGGGGATTGGTTACCCTGGGACACCCGACAGATGTTTTTC. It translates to CACDILGDWLPWDTRQMFF.

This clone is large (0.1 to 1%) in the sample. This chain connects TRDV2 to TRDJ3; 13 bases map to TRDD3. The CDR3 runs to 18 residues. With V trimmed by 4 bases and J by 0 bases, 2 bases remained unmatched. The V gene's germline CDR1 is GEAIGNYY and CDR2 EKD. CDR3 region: CACDTGGYASWDTRQMFF. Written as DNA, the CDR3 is TGTGCCTGTGATACTGGGGGATACGCCTCCTGGGACACCCGACAGATGTTTTTC.

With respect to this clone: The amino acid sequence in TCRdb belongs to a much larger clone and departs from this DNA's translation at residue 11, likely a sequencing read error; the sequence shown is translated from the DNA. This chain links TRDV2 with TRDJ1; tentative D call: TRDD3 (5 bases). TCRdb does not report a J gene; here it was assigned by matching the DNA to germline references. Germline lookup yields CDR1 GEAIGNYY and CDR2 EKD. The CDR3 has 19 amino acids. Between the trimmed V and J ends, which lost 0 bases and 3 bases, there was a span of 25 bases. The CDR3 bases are TGTGCCTGTGACACCCTTACGACTCGGGGGGTAGATGGGGCCGATAAACTCATCTTT. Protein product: CACDTLTTRGVDGADKLIF.

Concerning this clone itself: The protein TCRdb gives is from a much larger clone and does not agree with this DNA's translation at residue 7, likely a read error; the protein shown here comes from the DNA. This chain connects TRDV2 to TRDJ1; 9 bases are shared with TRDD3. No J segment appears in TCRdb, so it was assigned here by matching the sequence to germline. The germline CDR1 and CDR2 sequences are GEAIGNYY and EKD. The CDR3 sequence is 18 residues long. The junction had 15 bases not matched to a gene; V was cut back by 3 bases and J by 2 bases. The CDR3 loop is CACDSVSTGIRGTDKLIF. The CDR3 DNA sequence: TGTGCCTGTGACTCGGTAAGCACGGGGATACGCGGGACCGATAAACTCATCTTT.

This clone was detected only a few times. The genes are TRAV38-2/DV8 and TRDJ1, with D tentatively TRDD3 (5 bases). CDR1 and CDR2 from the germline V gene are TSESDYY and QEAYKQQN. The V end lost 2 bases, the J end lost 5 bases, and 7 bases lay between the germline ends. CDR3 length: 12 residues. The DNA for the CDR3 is TGTGCTTATAGGAGGTACTGGGATAAACTCATCTTT. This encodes CAYRRYWDKLIF.

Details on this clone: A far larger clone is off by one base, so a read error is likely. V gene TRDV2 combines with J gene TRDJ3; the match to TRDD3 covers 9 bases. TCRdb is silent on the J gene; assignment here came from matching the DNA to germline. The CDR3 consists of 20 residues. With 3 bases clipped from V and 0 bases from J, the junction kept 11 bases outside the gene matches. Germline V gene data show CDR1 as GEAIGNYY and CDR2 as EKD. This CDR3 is CACDPILGDRSSWDTRQMFF. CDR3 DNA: TGTGCCTGTGACCCGATACTGGGGGACCGTAGCTCCTGGGACACCCGACAGATGTTTTTC.

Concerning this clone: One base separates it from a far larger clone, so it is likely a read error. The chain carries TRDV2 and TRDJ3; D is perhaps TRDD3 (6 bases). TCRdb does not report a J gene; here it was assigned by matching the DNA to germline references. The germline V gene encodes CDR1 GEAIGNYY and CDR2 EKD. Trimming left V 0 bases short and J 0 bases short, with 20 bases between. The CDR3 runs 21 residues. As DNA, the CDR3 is TGTGCCTGTGACACCGTGCGACGGGGGGACCCGAGCTCCTGGGACACCCGACAGATGTTTTTC. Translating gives CACDTVRRGDPSSWDTRQMFF.

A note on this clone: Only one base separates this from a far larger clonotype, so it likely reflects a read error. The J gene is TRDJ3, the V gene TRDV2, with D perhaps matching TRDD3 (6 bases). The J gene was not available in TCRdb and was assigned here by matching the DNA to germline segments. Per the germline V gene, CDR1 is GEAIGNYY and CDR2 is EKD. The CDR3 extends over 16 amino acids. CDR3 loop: CACDTVGAWDTRQMFF. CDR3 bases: TGTGCCTGTGACACCGTGGGGGCCTGGGACACCCGGCAGATGTTTTTC.

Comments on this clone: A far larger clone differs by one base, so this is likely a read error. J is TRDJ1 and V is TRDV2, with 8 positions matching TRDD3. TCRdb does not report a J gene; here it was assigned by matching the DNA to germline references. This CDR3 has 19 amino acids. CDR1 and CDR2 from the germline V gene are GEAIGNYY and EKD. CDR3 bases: TGTGCCTGTGACACCCTTACGACTCGGGGGATAGATGGGGCCGATGAACTCATCTTT. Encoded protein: CACDTLTTRGIDGADELIF.

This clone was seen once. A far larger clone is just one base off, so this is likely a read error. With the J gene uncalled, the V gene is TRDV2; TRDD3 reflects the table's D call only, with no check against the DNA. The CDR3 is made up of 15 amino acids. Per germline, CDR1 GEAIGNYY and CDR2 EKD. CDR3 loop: CACDYWGIRTDKLIF. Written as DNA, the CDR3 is TGTGCCTGTGATTACTGGGGGATACGCACCGATAAACTCATTTTT.

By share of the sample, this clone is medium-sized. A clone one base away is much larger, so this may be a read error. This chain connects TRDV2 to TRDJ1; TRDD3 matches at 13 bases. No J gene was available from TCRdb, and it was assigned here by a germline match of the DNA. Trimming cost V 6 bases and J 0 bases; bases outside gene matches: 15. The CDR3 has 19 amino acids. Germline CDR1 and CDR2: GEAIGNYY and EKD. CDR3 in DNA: TGTGCCTGTAGTCCGCGACTGGGGGATACGCCCCAATACACCGATAAACTCATCTTT. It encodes CACSPRLGDTPQYTDKLIF.

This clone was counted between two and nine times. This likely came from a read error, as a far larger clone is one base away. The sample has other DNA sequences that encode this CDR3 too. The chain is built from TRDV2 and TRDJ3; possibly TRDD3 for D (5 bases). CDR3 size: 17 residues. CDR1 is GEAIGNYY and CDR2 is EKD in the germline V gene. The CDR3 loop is CACDSLLSSWDTRQMFF. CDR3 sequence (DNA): TGTGCCTGTGACTCTTTACTGAGCTCCTGGGACACCCGGCAGATGTTTTTC.

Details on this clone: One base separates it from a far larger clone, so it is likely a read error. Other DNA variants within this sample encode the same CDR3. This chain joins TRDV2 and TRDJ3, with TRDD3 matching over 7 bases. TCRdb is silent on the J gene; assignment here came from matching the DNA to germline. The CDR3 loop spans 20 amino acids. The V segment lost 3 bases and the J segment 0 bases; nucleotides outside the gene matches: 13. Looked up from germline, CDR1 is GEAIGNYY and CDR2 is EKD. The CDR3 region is CACDLLGAHDSSWDTRQMFF. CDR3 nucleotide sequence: TGTGCCTGTGACTTGCTGGGGGCCCACGACAGCTCCTGGGACACCCGACAGATGTTTTTC.

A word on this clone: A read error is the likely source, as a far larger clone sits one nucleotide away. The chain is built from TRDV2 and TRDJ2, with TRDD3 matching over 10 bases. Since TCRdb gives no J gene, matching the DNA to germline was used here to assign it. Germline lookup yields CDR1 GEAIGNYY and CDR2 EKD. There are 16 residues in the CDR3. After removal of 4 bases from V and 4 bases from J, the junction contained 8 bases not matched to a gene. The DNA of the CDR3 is TGTGCCTGTGATAGGTTGGGGGATACTGAGACAGCACAACTCTTCTTT. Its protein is CACDRLGDTETAQLFF.

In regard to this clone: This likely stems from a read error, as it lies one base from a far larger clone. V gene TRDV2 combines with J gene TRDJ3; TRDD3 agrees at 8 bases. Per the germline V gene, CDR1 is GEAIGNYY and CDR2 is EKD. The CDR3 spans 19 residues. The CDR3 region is CARDTLLGDTSWDTRQMFF. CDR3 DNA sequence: TGTGCCCGTGACACACTTCTGGGGGACACCTCCTGGGACACCCGACAGATGTTTTTC.